The 14 T cell receptor beta chains reported below all come from one sample, sequenced in a study of control samples from healthy donors and cancer patients. Clones were sequenced by immunoSEQ multiplex PCR, and TCRdb holds only the in-frame ones, with some missing. This table has about 50,000 clones, 85% to 95% appearing once. Sequencing input: blood. The receptors stem from a young man in good health.

V is TRBV4-3 and J is TRBJ1-4; TRBD1 is a possible D gene (5 bases). The germline V and J ends were trimmed by 4 bases and 7 bases, with 10 bases remaining between them. From germline, CDR1 is LGHNA and CDR2 YSLEER. The CDR3 is made up of 13 amino acids. The CDR3 region is CASSLRGSEKLFF. The CDR3, as DNA: TGCGCCAGCAGCCTAAGGGGTAGTGAAAAACTGTTTTTT.

This chain connects TRBV27 to TRBJ2-3, with 9 bases that match TRBD1. V was clipped by 4 bases and J by 3 bases; unmatched bases: 20. The germline gives CDR1 MNHEY, CDR2 SMNVEV (reference sequence). The CDR3 length is 20 residues. The CDR3 loop reads CASSSLVNRPGQGGTDTQYF. CDR3 coding DNA: TGTGCCAGCAGTTCCCTCGTAAATCGACCGGGACAGGGAGGGACAGATACGCAGTATTTT.

The chain uses TRBV9 and TRBJ1-2; 10 nucleotides agree with TRBD1. V was pared by 0 bases and J by 5 bases, with 4 bases of the junction left unmatched. The length of the CDR3 is 15 residues. Germline V gives CDR1 SGDLS, CDR2 YYNGEE. CDR3 in amino acids: CASSVGDRGGYGYTF. In DNA, the CDR3 is TGTGCCAGCAGCGTAGGGGACAGGGGTGGTTATGGCTACACCTTC.

This chain connects TRBV27 to TRBJ1-1; perhaps TRBD1 as D (5 bases). The CDR3 spans 15 residues. CDR1 is MNHEY, CDR2 SMNVEV, per germline (reference sequence). The V and J ends lost 3 bases and 1 base respectively, with 12 bases between them. The CDR3 region has the DNA TGTGCCAGCAGTTTGACCAGGGTAGGGAACACTGAAGCTTTCTTT. Amino acids: CASSLTRVGNTEAFF.

This rearrangement joins TRBV12-3 or TRBV12-4 to TRBJ1-6; 8 nucleotides match TRBD1. The CDR3 spans 13 residues. Trimming removed 5 bases from V and 10 bases from J; junction bases left unmatched: 4. The CDR3 DNA sequence: TGTGCCAGCAGTCCACAGGGGGTGTCACCCCTCCACTTT. Protein product: CASSPQGVSPLHF.

The CDR3 loop is CASARPEGNTIYF. DNA of the CDR3: TGTGCCTCCGCCCGGCCCGAGGGAAACACCATATATTTT. This chain uses TRBV30 with TRBJ1-3; D remains unclear. CDR1 is GTSNPN and CDR2 is SVGIG in the germline V gene (reference sequence). The CDR3 has 13 amino acids. Trimming removed 7 bases from V and 4 bases from J, with 14 bases in between.

The genes are TRBV7-9 and TRBJ1-1, with D possibly matching TRBD1 (6 bases). The germline V gene encodes CDR1 SEHNR and CDR2 FQNEAQ (reference sequence). Trimming shortened V by 1 base and J by 0 bases, and 9 bases separated the two germline ends. The CDR3 has 15 residues. CDR3 DNA: TGTGCCAGCAGCTTAGGGCAGGGGTTGAACACTGAAGCTTTCTTT. It translates to CASSLGQGLNTEAFF.

This clone has just a few counts. At the DNA level, this CDR3 is encoded by other sequences in the same sample as well. The rearrangement uses TRBV28 and TRBJ1-2, with 7 bases fitting TRBD1. The CDR3 runs 13 residues. The trim removed 3 bases at V and 2 bases at J, leaving 0 bases unmatched. CDR1 is MDHEN and CDR2 is SYDVKM in the germline V gene. CDR3 sequence (DNA): TGTGCCAGCAGTTTGACAGGGAACTATGGCTACACCTTC. This codes for CASSLTGNYGYTF.

The chain employs TRBV7-8 and TRBJ1-6, with unresolved D. CDR1 is SGHVS, CDR2 FQNEAQ, per germline. This CDR3 region has 14 residues. Trimming took 1 base from V and 10 from J, leaving 11 bases between them. The CDR3 bases are TGTGCCAGCAGCTTAGGTGGGGTACGGTCACCCCTCCACTTT. Encoded protein: CASSLGGVRSPLHF.

The rearrangement uses TRBV19 and TRBJ2-3; 10 nucleotides line up with TRBD2. This CDR3 region has 18 residues. Unmatched junction bases numbered 13, after V lost 7 bases and J lost 0 bases. Per the germline V gene, CDR1 is LNHDA and CDR2 is SQIVND (reference sequence). This CDR3 reads CASTPGLAGDSSTDTQYF. The CDR3 nucleotides are TGTGCCAGTACCCCTGGCCTAGCGGGGGATTCTAGCACAGATACGCAGTATTTT. Based on the CDR3 plus reference TRBV19 and TRBJ2-3, the full variable domain is DGGITQSPKYLFRKEGQNVTLSCEQNLNHDAMYWYRQDPGQGLRLIYYSQIVNDFQKGDIAEGYSVSREKKESFPLTVTSAQKNPTAFYLCASTPGLAGDSSTDTQYFGPGTRLTVL.

This chain connects TRBV30 to TRBJ1-1, with D possibly being TRBD1 (6 bases). This CDR3 is built from 13 residues. V was clipped by 4 bases and J by 3 bases, with 12 bases between them. Germline V gives CDR1 GTSNPN, CDR2 SVGIG (reference sequence). In nucleotides, the CDR3 is TGTGCCTGGAACAGGGTGGTGGACACTGAAGCTTTCTTT. Residues: CAWNRVVDTEAFF.

CDR3 coding DNA: TGTGCCAGCAGCTTAGGTAACCCGGGGGGCCCGGACAATGAGCAGTTCTTC. Translation gives CASSLGNPGGPDNEQFF. V and J are TRBV7-8 and TRBJ2-1; D possibly corresponds to TRBD2 (7 bases). The CDR3 is 17 residues long. V lost 1 base and J 5 bases, leaving 18 bases between the germline ends. In germline, CDR1 is SGHVS, CDR2 FQNEAQ. Filled out from reference TRBV7-8 and TRBJ2-1, the complete variable domain reads GAGVSQSPRYKVAKRGQDVALRCDPISGHVSLFWYQQALGQGPEFLTYFQNEAQLDKSGLPSDRFFAERPEGSVSTLKIQRTQQEDSAVYLCASSLGNPGGPDNEQFFGPGTRLTVL.

The chain employs TRBV18 and TRBJ2-5; 7 bases align to TRBD1. CDR1 is KGHSH, CDR2 LQKENI, per germline. Unmatched junction bases numbered 6, after V lost 3 bases and J lost 2 bases. CDR3 length equals 15 residues. CDR3 sequence: CASSPRGLLQETQYF. The CDR3 DNA reads TGTGCCAGCTCACCGAGGGGGCTTCTACAAGAGACCCAGTACTTC.

The chain links TRBV19 to TRBJ1-4; 11 nucleotides agree with TRBD1. The length of the CDR3 is 17 residues. J lost 6 bases, V lost 5 bases, and 11 bases had no gene match. Germline V lookup: CDR1 LNHDA, CDR2 SQIVND (reference sequence). This CDR3 reads CASSPRTGGFSDEKLFF. DNA for the CDR3: TGTGCCAGTAGTCCTCGGACAGGGGGCTTCTCGGATGAAAAACTGTTTTTT.